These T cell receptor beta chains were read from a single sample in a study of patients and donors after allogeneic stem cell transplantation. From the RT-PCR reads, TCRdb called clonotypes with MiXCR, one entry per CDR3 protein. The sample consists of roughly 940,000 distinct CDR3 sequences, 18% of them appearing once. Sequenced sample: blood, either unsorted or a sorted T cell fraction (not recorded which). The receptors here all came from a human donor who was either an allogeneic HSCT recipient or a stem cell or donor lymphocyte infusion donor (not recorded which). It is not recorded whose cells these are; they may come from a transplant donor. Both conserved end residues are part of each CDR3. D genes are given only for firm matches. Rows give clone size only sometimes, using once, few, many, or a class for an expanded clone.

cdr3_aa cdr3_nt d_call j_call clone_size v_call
CSASGIRARNSYNEQFF TGCAGTGCTAGCGGGATAAGGGCCAGAAACTCCTACAATGAGCAGTTCTTC - TRBJ2-1 - TRBV20-1
CSARKQGSNQPQHF TGCAGTGCTAGAAAACAGGGAAGTAATCAGCCCCAGCATTTT - TRBJ1-5 - TRBV20-1
CASSGRGRGNTEAFF TGTGCCAGCAGCGGCAGGGGCAGGGGGAACACTGAAGCTTTCTTT - TRBJ1-1 - TRBV9
CATSERAGTANEKLFF TGTGCCACCAGTGAGCGCGCCGGGACGGCTAATGAAAAACTGTTTTTT - TRBJ1-4 - TRBV24-1
CASRDSRRNEQFF TGTGCCAGTCGGGACTCCCGGAGGAATGAGCAGTTCTTC - TRBJ2-1 few TRBV9
CASGLNRGVREHYNEQFF TGTGCTAGTGGTTTGAACAGGGGGGTCCGGGAGCACTACAATGAGCAGTTCTTC TRBD1 TRBJ2-1 few TRBV12-5
CASSLPGQSYEQYF TGTGCCAGCAGCTTGCCGGGACAATCCTACGAGCAGTACTTC - TRBJ2-7 many TRBV12-3/TRBV12-4
CASSQAGRGSYNEQFF TGCGCCAGCAGCCAAGCTGGGCGCGGTTCCTACAATGAGCAGTTCTTC - TRBJ2-1 - TRBV4-3
CASSDGTSGNSPLHF TGTGCCAGCAGTGACGGGACATCGGGTAATTCACCCCTCCACTTT - TRBJ1-6 - TRBV2
CSACLRAGGEETQYF TGCAGTGCTTGCCTGAGGGCAGGGGGCGAAGAGACCCAGTACTTC TRBD1 TRBJ2-5 - TRBV20-1
CASSLLKQGNTEAFF TGTGCCAGCAGCCTACTAAAACAGGGAAACACTGAAGCTTTCTTT - TRBJ1-1 few TRBV7-9
CASGRGGPFYEAFF TGCGCCAGCGGGCGTGGAGGGCCCTTTTATGAAGCTTTCTTT - TRBJ1-1 - TRBV5-1
CATSDTGLFDTGELFF TGTGCCACCAGTGATACAGGGCTTTTCGACACCGGGGAGCTGTTTTTT - TRBJ2-2 - TRBV24-1
CASSYPPTSGSYNEQFF TGTGCCAGCAGTTACCCCCCAACTAGCGGATCCTACAATGAGCAGTTCTTC TRBD2 TRBJ2-1 few TRBV28
CSAPGGGAREEQFF TGCAGTGCTCCCGGCGGGGGGGCCCGAGAAGAGCAGTTCTTC TRBD2 TRBJ2-1 - TRBV20-1
CASTRDSRAEQFF TGTGCCAGCACCAGGGACAGCAGAGCTGAGCAGTTCTTC TRBD1 TRBJ2-1 few TRBV12-3/TRBV12-4
CASSQPRGGKNEQYF TGTGCCAGCAGCCAACCCCGGGGAGGAAAGAACGAGCAGTACTTC - TRBJ2-7 - TRBV14
CASSYSGREGATNEKLFF TGTGCCAGCAGTTACTCGGGCAGGGAGGGAGCAACTAATGAAAAACTGTTTTTT - TRBJ1-4 - TRBV6-5
CASDPPGGVSYNEQFF TGTGCCAGCGACCCCCCGGGTGGGGTCTCCTACAATGAGCAGTTCTTC - TRBJ2-1 few TRBV2
CASSHQGQNNEKLFF TGTGCCAGCAGTCATCAAGGACAGAATAATGAAAAACTGTTTTTT - TRBJ1-4 - TRBV12-3/TRBV12-4
CAWSPWRSRTPYEQYF TGTGCCTGGAGTCCATGGAGGTCTCGGACCCCCTACGAGCAGTACTTC - TRBJ2-7 - TRBV30
CASSFGPWQDTQYF TGTGCCAGCAGCTTCGGTCCCTGGCAAGATACGCAGTATTTT - TRBJ2-3 few TRBV7-3
CASSLASGRNDEQFF TGTGCCAGCAGCTTAGCCAGCGGGAGAAACGATGAGCAGTTCTTC TRBD2 TRBJ2-1 few TRBV7-7
CAISESTSGGPSTDTQYF TGTGCCATCAGTGAGTCGACTAGCGGGGGTCCTAGCACAGATACGCAGTATTTT TRBD2 TRBJ2-3 - TRBV10-3
CATGRIGEVGQFF TGTGCCACCGGCAGGATTGGCGAGGTAGGGCAGTTCTTC - TRBJ2-1 - TRBV10-3
CASSQESSGATYEQYF TGTGCCAGCAGCCAAGAATCTAGCGGCGCCACCTACGAGCAGTACTTC TRBD2 TRBJ2-7 few TRBV4-2
CSALQGAENTEAFF TGCAGTGCTTTACAGGGGGCGGAGAACACTGAAGCTTTCTTT TRBD1 TRBJ1-1 - TRBV20-1
CASSPTSDSYEQYF TGTGCCAGCAGCCCTACTTCAGACAGCTACGAGCAGTACTTC - TRBJ2-7 many TRBV9
CASSQQGDWDEQFF TGCGCCAGCAGCCAACAGGGGGATTGGGATGAGCAGTTCTTC TRBD1 TRBJ2-1 - TRBV4-3
CASSFYRGLTDTQYF TGTGCCAGCAGTTTCTACCGGGGACTCACAGATACGCAGTATTTT - TRBJ2-3 - TRBV12-3/TRBV12-4
CASSSSTPSGSGYTF TGTGCCAGCAGCTCTAGTACACCGAGCGGGAGTGGCTACACCTTC - TRBJ1-2 - TRBV11-3
CASSPPQGARDGYTF TGTGCCAGCAGTCCCCCACAGGGGGCAAGGGACGGCTACACCTTC TRBD1 TRBJ1-2 few TRBV6-1
CASSRSGVNTGELFF TGTGCCAGCAGCCGTAGCGGGGTGAACACCGGGGAGCTGTTTTTT TRBD2 TRBJ2-2 few TRBV3-1
CASSPRTSGSPLYNEQFF TGCGCCAGCAGCCCAAGGACTAGCGGGAGTCCCCTCTACAATGAGCAGTTCTTC TRBD2 TRBJ2-1 - TRBV5-1
CASSEGTLHHNEQFF TGCGCCAGCAGCGAGGGGACCCTACACCACAATGAGCAGTTCTTC - TRBJ2-1 many TRBV5-1
CASSLGRARQFF TGTGCCAGCAGTCTTGGACGAGCCCGGCAGTTCTTC - TRBJ2-1 - TRBV12-3/TRBV12-4
CASSPGPGETQYF TGTGCCAGCTCACCTGGTCCGGGGGAGACCCAGTACTTC - TRBJ2-5 few TRBV18
CAISPFRDQPQHF TGTGCCATCAGCCCTTTCAGGGATCAGCCCCAGCATTTT - TRBJ1-5 few TRBV10-3
CASSLNPRQPQHF TGCGCCAGCAGCTTGAATCCTAGGCAGCCCCAGCATTTT - TRBJ1-5 few TRBV5-1
CASSEGGANQPQHF TGTGCCAGTAGCGAGGGAGGGGCCAATCAGCCCCAGCATTTT - TRBJ1-5 few TRBV19
CASSSLIAGPPDTQYF TGTGCCAGCAGCTCCCTTATAGCGGGGCCCCCAGATACGCAGTATTTT TRBD2 TRBJ2-3 few TRBV5-5
CASSQDMGDYGYTF TGCGCCAGCAGCCAAGATATGGGGGACTATGGCTACACCTTC - TRBJ1-2 few TRBV4-1
CASSQAAGYQNTEAFF TGTGCCAGCAGCCAGGCGGCAGGGTACCAGAACACTGAAGCTTTCTTT - TRBJ1-1 - TRBV4-2
CSVESAQDTQYF TGCAGCGTTGAGAGCGCCCAGGATACGCAGTATTTT - TRBJ2-3 many TRBV29-1
CASSPRAKLGTGELFF TGTGCCAGCAGTCCACGCGCGAAGTTGGGAACCGGGGAGCTGTTTTTT - TRBJ2-2 few TRBV27
CASSLTGSVTGELFF TGCGCCAGCAGCCTTACAGGGAGCGTCACCGGGGAGCTGTTTTTT - TRBJ2-2 few TRBV5-1
CASSFQGVVDTQYF TGTGCCAGCAGCTTCCAGGGGGTAGTAGATACGCAGTATTTT TRBD1 TRBJ2-3 few TRBV11-1
CATRGLMNTEAFF TGTGCCACCCGTGGCCTCATGAACACTGAAGCTTTCTTT - TRBJ1-1 few TRBV24-1
CASTYRGNTEAFF TGTGCCAGCACATACAGGGGGAACACTGAAGCTTTCTTT TRBD1 TRBJ1-1 few TRBV6-1
CAWNAVRDYEQYF TGTGCCTGGAATGCGGTCAGGGACTACGAGCAGTACTTC - TRBJ2-7 - TRBV30
CATSRTKSRDRGNYEQYF TGTGCCACCAGCAGAACCAAATCCCGGGACAGGGGAAACTACGAGCAGTACTTC TRBD1 TRBJ2-7 few TRBV15
CASSPPGLAGRTGELFF TGTGCCAGCTCACCACCGGGACTAGCGGGACGTACCGGGGAGCTGTTTTTT TRBD2 TRBJ2-2 few TRBV18
CASSFRVERGYEQYF TGTGCCAGCAGCTTTAGGGTGGAAAGGGGCTACGAGCAGTACTTC - TRBJ2-7 - TRBV7-2
CASSQGGTLFSEQFF TGTGCCAGCAGCCAAGGAGGGACACTGTTTAGTGAGCAGTTCTTC - TRBJ2-1 few TRBV3-1
CASRLGRGEVGETQYF TGTGCCAGCAGACTCGGGAGGGGGGAAGTGGGAGAGACCCAGTACTTC TRBD2 TRBJ2-5 few TRBV27
CASSQESGGVSKNIQYF TGTGCCAGCAGCCAAGAAAGCGGGGGGGTCTCCAAAAACATTCAGTACTTC TRBD2 TRBJ2-4 few TRBV4-2
CASRRTFRTDTQYF TGTGCCAGCAGGAGGACATTCCGGACAGATACGCAGTATTTT - TRBJ2-3 once TRBV6-2/TRBV6-3